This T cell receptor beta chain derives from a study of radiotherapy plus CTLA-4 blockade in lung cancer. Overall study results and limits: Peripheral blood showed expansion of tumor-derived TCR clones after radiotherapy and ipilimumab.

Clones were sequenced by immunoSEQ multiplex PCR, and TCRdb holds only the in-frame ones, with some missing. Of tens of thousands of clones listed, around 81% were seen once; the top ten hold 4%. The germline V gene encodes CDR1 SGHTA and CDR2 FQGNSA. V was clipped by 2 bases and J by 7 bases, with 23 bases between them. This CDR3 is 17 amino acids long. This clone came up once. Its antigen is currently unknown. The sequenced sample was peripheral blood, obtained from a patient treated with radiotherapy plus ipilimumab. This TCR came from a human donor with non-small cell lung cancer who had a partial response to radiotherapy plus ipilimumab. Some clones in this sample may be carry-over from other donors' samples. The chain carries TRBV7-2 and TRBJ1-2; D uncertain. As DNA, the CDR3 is TGTGCCAGCAGCTTAAGTGGGCGCGGGTTCGTTCGGCTTGGCTACACCTTC. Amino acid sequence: CASSLSGRGFVRLGYTF.